The rows below give T cell receptor beta chains drawn from one sample of a study of shared clonotypes between healthy human individuals. Sequenced by immunoSEQ multiplex PCR; TCRdb stores in-frame clones only, minus some. The sample consists of almost 750,000 clones, approximately 77% of them appearing once. Sequenced sample: memory CD4+ T cells sorted from blood. Receptors originate from a woman aged 25 to 39 in good health. The CDR3 runs from the conserved cysteine through the conserved F or W. Fields, in order: clone size, V gene, J gene, D gene, CDR3 DNA, CDR3 protein. D genes are given only for firm matches. Expanded clones get a size class; other rows say once, few or many, or leave the size out.

clone size: .
V gene: TRBV6-4
J gene: TRBJ2-2
D gene: .
CDR3 DNA: TGTGCCAGCAGTGTCGAACCCAACACCGGGGAGCTGTTTTTT
CDR3 protein: CASSVEPNTGELFF

clone size: .
V gene: TRBV27
J gene: TRBJ2-1
D gene: .
CDR3 DNA: TGTGCCAGCAGTCCGCCTAGCTTTGAGCAGTTCTTC
CDR3 protein: CASSPPSFEQFF

clone size: .
V gene: TRBV2
J gene: TRBJ1-5
D gene: TRBD1
CDR3 DNA: TGTGCCAGCAGGGGGGACAGTGTGAATCAGCCCCAGCATTTT
CDR3 protein: CASRGDSVNQPQHF

clone size: .
V gene: TRBV4-1
J gene: TRBJ1-5
D gene: .
CDR3 DNA: TGCGCCAGCAGCCAAGAAGGTCGTCAGCCCCAGCATTTT
CDR3 protein: CASSQEGRQPQHF

clone size: .
V gene: TRBV19
J gene: TRBJ2-6
D gene: .
CDR3 DNA: TGTGCCAGTAGGAGAAAAGCCTCCTCTGGGGCCAACGTCCTGACTTTC
CDR3 protein: CASRRKASSGANVLTF

clone size: many
V gene: TRBV11-2
J gene: TRBJ2-3
D gene: TRBD1
CDR3 DNA: TGTGCCAGCAGCGCACAGGGGGATACGCAGTATTTT
CDR3 protein: CASSAQGDTQYF

clone size: .
V gene: TRBV7-7
J gene: TRBJ2-1
D gene: .
CDR3 DNA: TGTGCCAGCAGCTCAGACCGTGGGAATGAGCAGTTCTTC
CDR3 protein: CASSSDRGNEQFF

clone size: .
V gene: TRBV19
J gene: TRBJ2-5
D gene: .
CDR3 DNA: TGTGCCAGTAGTATCGGGGGCGGGAGTGAGACCCAGTACTTC
CDR3 protein: CASSIGGGSETQYF

clone size: few
V gene: TRBV28
J gene: TRBJ2-5
D gene: .
CDR3 DNA: TGTGCCAGCAGTTCGACAGCGTTCCAAGAGACCCAGTACTTC
CDR3 protein: CASSSTAFQETQYF

clone size: .
V gene: TRBV7-8
J gene: TRBJ2-1
D gene: TRBD2
CDR3 DNA: TGTGCCAGCAGCTTCTCTGGGACTAACTACAATGAGCAGTTCTTC
CDR3 protein: CASSFSGTNYNEQFF

clone size: .
V gene: TRBV7-9
J gene: TRBJ1-3
D gene: .
CDR3 DNA: TGTGCCAGCAGACCCCTGCCACAGGGTCAGATCTCTGGAAACACCATATATTTT
CDR3 protein: CASRPLPQGQISGNTIYF

clone size: .
V gene: TRBV6-5
J gene: TRBJ2-4
D gene: .
CDR3 DNA: TGTGCCAGCAGTTACCGGGGCATTCAGTACTTC
CDR3 protein: CASSYRGIQYF

clone size: few
V gene: TRBV15
J gene: TRBJ2-5
D gene: .
CDR3 DNA: TGTGCCACCAGCAGGGGTGTAGAGACCCAGTACTTC
CDR3 protein: CATSRGVETQYF

clone size: .
V gene: TRBV4-1
J gene: TRBJ2-3
D gene: TRBD2
CDR3 DNA: TGCGCCAGCAGCCAAGCCCAAGGAGCGGGGGCGCAGTATTTT
CDR3 protein: CASSQAQGAGAQYF

clone size: .
V gene: TRBV11-3
J gene: TRBJ1-1
D gene: .
CDR3 DNA: TGTGCCAGCAGCTTACCGGGGACACAGAACACTGAAGCTTTCTTT
CDR3 protein: CASSLPGTQNTEAFF

clone size: many
V gene: TRBV30
J gene: TRBJ1-1
D gene: TRBD1
CDR3 DNA: TGTGCCTGGACTGGACAGGCGAACACTGAAGCTTTCTTT
CDR3 protein: CAWTGQANTEAFF

clone size: .
V gene: TRBV5-1
J gene: TRBJ1-1
D gene: .
CDR3 DNA: TGCGCCAGCAGCTTGGGTGGGGAGTCTTCTGAAGCTTTCTTT
CDR3 protein: CASSLGGESSEAFF

clone size: .
V gene: TRBV27
J gene: TRBJ1-1
D gene: .
CDR3 DNA: TGTGCCAGCAGTTTAGTTTCTTACAGGGCAAACACTGAAGCTTTCTTT
CDR3 protein: CASSLVSYRANTEAFF

clone size: .
V gene: TRBV11-3
J gene: TRBJ2-7
D gene: .
CDR3 DNA: TGTGCCAGCAGCTTAACTAGTCAGGGCTACGAGCAGTACTTC
CDR3 protein: CASSLTSQGYEQYF

clone size: .
V gene: TRBV29-1
J gene: TRBJ2-5
D gene: TRBD2
CDR3 DNA: TGCAGCGGGGGACTAGCGGGAGGGGAGACCCAGTACTTC
CDR3 protein: CSGGLAGGETQYF

clone size: .
V gene: TRBV2
J gene: TRBJ1-5
D gene: .
CDR3 DNA: TGTGCCAGCAGACGGGAGAATAGCAATCAGCCCCAGCATTTT
CDR3 protein: CASRRENSNQPQHF

clone size: .
V gene: TRBV28
J gene: TRBJ1-4
D gene: .
CDR3 DNA: TGTGCCAGCGGGGAGGGGGCTAATGAAAAACTGTTTTTT
CDR3 protein: CASGEGANEKLFF

clone size: few
V gene: TRBV6-1
J gene: TRBJ2-7
D gene: .
CDR3 DNA: TGTGCCAGCAGTGGTACAGTCCCCTACGAGCAGTACTTC
CDR3 protein: CASSGTVPYEQYF

clone size: once
V gene: TRBV4-1
J gene: TRBJ2-7
D gene: .
CDR3 DNA: TGCGCCAGCAGCCAAACGTTTATAGAGTCCGAGCAGTACTTC
CDR3 protein: CASSQTFIESEQYF

clone size: .
V gene: TRBV5-1
J gene: TRBJ1-4
D gene: .
CDR3 DNA: TGCGCCAGCAGCTTGGGATGGGGAGGCGAAAAACTGTTTTTT
CDR3 protein: CASSLGWGGEKLFF

clone size: .
V gene: TRBV5-4
J gene: TRBJ2-1
D gene: TRBD1
CDR3 DNA: TGTGCCAGCAGCTCGACAGGGTTTGCTCGCTACAATGAGCAGTTCTTC
CDR3 protein: CASSSTGFARYNEQFF

clone size: many
V gene: TRBV5-1
J gene: TRBJ2-5
D gene: .
CDR3 DNA: TGCGCCAGCAGCTTGGCTCCTCAAGAGACCCAGTACTTC
CDR3 protein: CASSLAPQETQYF

clone size: .
V gene: TRBV4-1
J gene: TRBJ1-5
D gene: .
CDR3 DNA: TGCGCCAGCAGGGGGGGCCTCAATCAGCCCCAGCATTTT
CDR3 protein: CASRGGLNQPQHF

clone size: few
V gene: TRBV5-1
J gene: TRBJ1-1
D gene: TRBD1
CDR3 DNA: TGCGCCAGCAGCTTACCCTCAGGGGGCCCTGAAGCTTTCTTT
CDR3 protein: CASSLPSGGPEAFF

clone size: many
V gene: TRBV6-4
J gene: TRBJ2-7
D gene: TRBD2
CDR3 DNA: TGTGGAGAAGGGGAGGGAAGGGTCCACGAGCAGTACTTC
CDR3 protein: CGEGEGRVHEQYF

clone size: .
V gene: TRBV10-3
J gene: TRBJ2-7
D gene: TRBD2
CDR3 DNA: TGTGCCATCAGTGAGTCTGGCGGACTAGCCGGGGGCAAGTACTTC
CDR3 protein: CAISESGGLAGGKYF

clone size: few
V gene: TRBV6-6
J gene: TRBJ2-5
D gene: TRBD2
CDR3 DNA: TGTGCCAGCACTAGCGGGAGCCAAGAGACCCAGTACTTC
CDR3 protein: CASTSGSQETQYF

clone size: .
V gene: TRBV6-1
J gene: TRBJ1-5
D gene: .
CDR3 DNA: TGTGCCAGCAGTGGGGTTTTCGATCAGCCCCAGCATTTT
CDR3 protein: CASSGVFDQPQHF

clone size: .
V gene: TRBV7-9
J gene: TRBJ1-1
D gene: .
CDR3 DNA: TGTGCCAGCAGCTCAACAGACCCGAACACTGAAGCTTTCTTT
CDR3 protein: CASSSTDPNTEAFF

clone size: once
V gene: TRBV7-9
J gene: TRBJ2-2
D gene: .
CDR3 DNA: TGTGCCAGCAGCTTACGCGGAGGTGCAGCCACCGGGGAGCTGTTTTTT
CDR3 protein: CASSLRGGAATGELFF

clone size: .
V gene: TRBV19
J gene: TRBJ1-5
D gene: TRBD1
CDR3 DNA: TGTGCCAGTAGTATATCAGGGGGCAGAAATCAGCCCCAGCATTTT
CDR3 protein: CASSISGGRNQPQHF

clone size: .
V gene: TRBV10-2
J gene: TRBJ2-3
D gene: TRBD2
CDR3 DNA: TGCGCCAGCACGGGACTAGCGATCGCAGATACGCAGTATTTT
CDR3 protein: CASTGLAIADTQYF

clone size: .
V gene: TRBV11-2
J gene: TRBJ2-7
D gene: TRBD1
CDR3 DNA: TGTGCCAGCAGCCAAGCTGCGACAGGGATCTACGAGCAGTACTTC
CDR3 protein: CASSQAATGIYEQYF

clone size: .
V gene: TRBV21-1
J gene: TRBJ2-7
D gene: .
CDR3 DNA: TGTGCCAGCAGCACGTGTCTCCGACTAGCGACCTACGAGCAGTACTTC
CDR3 protein: CASSTCLRLATYEQYF

clone size: .
V gene: TRBV28
J gene: TRBJ2-5
D gene: .
CDR3 DNA: TGTGCCAGCAGTTCCCAGGGGAGACGGGAGCAGTACTTC
CDR3 protein: CASSSQGRREQYF

clone size: .
V gene: TRBV2
J gene: TRBJ2-7
D gene: .
CDR3 DNA: TGTGCCAGCAGTGAATCCCTCTACGAGCAGTACTTC
CDR3 protein: CASSESLYEQYF

clone size: .
V gene: TRBV2
J gene: TRBJ2-1
D gene: TRBD2
CDR3 DNA: TGTGCCAGCAGGCGGACTAGCGGGAGTTTCGATGAGCAGTTCTTC
CDR3 protein: CASRRTSGSFDEQFF

clone size: .
V gene: TRBV2
J gene: TRBJ2-7
D gene: .
CDR3 DNA: TGTGCCAGCAGCTACGTTGGTGCGGTAGAGCAGTACTTC
CDR3 protein: CASSYVGAVEQYF

clone size: .
V gene: TRBV15
J gene: TRBJ1-1
D gene: .
CDR3 DNA: TGTGCCACCAGCGCCTCACGCGGTGAAGCTTTCTTT
CDR3 protein: CATSASRGEAFF

clone size: .
V gene: TRBV19
J gene: TRBJ2-3
D gene: .
CDR3 DNA: TGTGCCAGTAGTATATCTTTAGAAGGCACAGATACGCAGTATTTT
CDR3 protein: CASSISLEGTDTQYF

clone size: .
V gene: TRBV18
J gene: TRBJ2-1
D gene: TRBD2
CDR3 DNA: TGTGCCAGCTCATCTGGACTAGCGGGGGACAATGAGCAGTTCTTC
CDR3 protein: CASSSGLAGDNEQFF

clone size: .
V gene: TRBV11-1
J gene: TRBJ2-7
D gene: .
CDR3 DNA: TGTGCCAGCAGCTTAGATTCGGGCAATAGCGAGCAGTACTTC
CDR3 protein: CASSLDSGNSEQYF

clone size: .
V gene: TRBV5-6
J gene: TRBJ2-7
D gene: .
CDR3 DNA: TGTGCCAGCAGCCGAGACTACGAGCAGTACTTC
CDR3 protein: CASSRDYEQYF

clone size: .
V gene: TRBV11-2
J gene: TRBJ2-7
D gene: TRBD1
CDR3 DNA: TGTGCCAGCAGCTTCGGACAGGAAACCTGGTACGAGCAGTACTTC
CDR3 protein: CASSFGQETWYEQYF

clone size: .
V gene: TRBV7-2
J gene: TRBJ2-4
D gene: .
CDR3 DNA: TGTGCCAGCAGACACTCACACGGAGACATTCAGTACTTC
CDR3 protein: CASRHSHGDIQYF